One and the same sample provided the 2 T cell receptor beta chains below, sequenced in a study of regulatory T cells in long-lasting Graves disease. Researchers made TCR beta libraries by using iRepertoire HTBI primers and running Arm-PCR on CDR3 regions. TCRdb re-analysed the multiplex PCR reads in MiXCR, keeping a single row per CDR3 protein. The sample lists 700,000 or so distinct CDR3 sequences; approximately 29% were seen once. The time point is: persistent/refractory GD, antithyroid drugs over 5 years with positive TRAb. The authors made the TCR library using RNA they extracted from PBMCs. Sequencing was performed on peripheral blood mononuclear cells (PBMCs), taken when the disease was refractory, from a patient treated with antithyroid drugs. The receptors come from a female donor with Graves disease.

This clonotype was counted a few times. V is TRBV6-5 and J is TRBJ1-4; the D is unclear. The ends were cut back, 3 bases at V and 0 bases at J, with 11 bases in the middle. This CDR3 is 16 amino acids long. Germline V gene sequence: CDR1 MNHEY, CDR2 SVGAGI. This CDR3 is CASSYGPPATNEKLFF. For the CDR3, the DNA is TGTGCCAGCAGTTATGGTCCACCGGCAACTAATGAAAAACTGTTTTTT.

The sample holds a few counts of this clonotype. V and J are TRBV12-3 or TRBV12-4 and TRBJ1-6, with D tentatively TRBD1 (6 bases). Trimming stripped 3 bases from V and 7 bases from J, with 10 bases between. This CDR3 spans 14 amino acids. As DNA, the CDR3 is TGTGCCAGCAGTTTTACCCAGGGGAATTCACCCCTCCACTTT. Translation gives CASSFTQGNSPLHF.